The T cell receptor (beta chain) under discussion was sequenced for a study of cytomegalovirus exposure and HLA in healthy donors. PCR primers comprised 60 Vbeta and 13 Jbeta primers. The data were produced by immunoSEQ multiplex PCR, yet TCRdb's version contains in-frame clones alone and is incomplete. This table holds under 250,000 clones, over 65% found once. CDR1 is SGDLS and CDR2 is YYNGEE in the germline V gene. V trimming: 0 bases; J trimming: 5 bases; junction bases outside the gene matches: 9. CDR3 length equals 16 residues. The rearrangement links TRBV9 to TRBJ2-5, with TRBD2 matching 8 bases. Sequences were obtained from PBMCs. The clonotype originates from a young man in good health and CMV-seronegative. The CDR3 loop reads CASSVVDGRGRETQYF. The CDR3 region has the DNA TGTGCCAGCAGCGTAGTGGACGGGAGGGGGAGGGAGACCCAGTACTTC.